These 7 T cell receptor beta chains originate from one sample sequenced in a study of blood T cell repertoires in COVID-19. Sequenced by immunoSEQ multiplex PCR; TCRdb stores in-frame clones only, minus some. Here the sample spans over 100,000 clones, 82% being singletons. Source material: peripheral blood. The receptor set was obtained from a man between 65 and 85 years old with acute or convalescent COVID-19.

The chain couples TRBV6-5 to TRBJ2-3; D gene uncertain. V was shortened by 6 bases and J by 0 bases, with 13 bases between the two germline ends. Per the germline V gene, CDR1 is MNHEY and CDR2 is SVGAGI. The CDR3 contains 15 residues. CDR3 protein: CASRKTYSSTDTQYF. For the CDR3, the DNA is TGTGCCAGCAGAAAAACTTATTCTAGCACAGATACGCAGTATTTT.

The chain joins TRBV5-1 to TRBJ1-2; tentatively, D is TRBD1 (5 bases). Germline V gives CDR1 SGHRS, CDR2 YFSETQ. Trimming stripped 0 bases from V and 7 bases from J, with 10 bases between. The CDR3 runs 13 residues. The chain's CDR3 is CASSLAPGGGYTF. The CDR3 coding sequence is TGCGCCAGCAGCTTGGCCCCGGGGGGTGGCTACACCTTC.

This sequence joins TRBV7-2 and TRBJ1-2, with D hard to call. The V and J ends lost 2 bases and 4 bases respectively, with 11 bases between them. Germline V lookup: CDR1 SGHTA, CDR2 FQGNSA. The CDR3 has 14 amino acids. CDR3 sequence (DNA): TGTGCCAGCAGCTTACTCCGAGGCGGCTATGGCTACACCTTC. Translated, it gives CASSLLRGGYGYTF.

This clone showed up just a few times. The chain combines TRBV6-5 with TRBJ2-2; TRBD2 agrees at 13 bases. Germline V gene data show CDR1 as MNHEY and CDR2 as SVGAGI. The CDR3 is 15 amino acids. Trimming at V came to 6 bases and at J to 7 bases, leaving 5 bases not matched to a gene. The CDR3 coding sequence is TGTGCCAGCAGAACTAGCGGGAGGGCCTTCGGGGAGCTGTTTTTT. Amino acid sequence: CASRTSGRAFGELFF.

This chain uses TRBV9 with TRBJ2-1; 8 bases map to TRBD1. CDR1 and CDR2 from the germline V gene are SGDLS and YYNGEE. The CDR3 totals 15 residues. Trimming took 0 bases from V and 5 from J; bases not matched to a gene: 4. Here the CDR3 DNA reads TGTGCCAGCAGCGTAGGGACAGGGTTTAACAATGAGCAGTTCTTC. Encoded protein: CASSVGTGFNNEQFF.

This CDR3 reads CASSPTSGTTDTQYF. As DNA, the CDR3 is TGTGCCAGCAGTCCTACTAGCGGTACCACAGATACGCAGTATTTT. This chain links TRBV6-5 with TRBJ2-3; 8 bases line up with TRBD2. V lost 5 bases to trimming and J lost 2 bases; unmatched junction nucleotides: 6. The length of the CDR3 is 15 residues. Germline V gene sequence: CDR1 MNHEY, CDR2 SVGAGI.

The chain uses TRBV11-2 and TRBJ2-1, with D maybe TRBD2 (5 bases). V gave up 4 bases and J gave up 7 bases, with 8 bases separating them. The V gene's germline CDR1 is SGHAT and CDR2 FQNNGV. CDR3 length equals 12 residues. CDR3 nucleotides: TGTGCCAGCAGCTACGGGGAGAATGAGCAGTTCTTC. It specifies CASSYGENEQFF.